These T cell receptor beta chains were read from a single sample in a study of T cells expressing NK-cell markers. From its re-call of the 5' RACE reads, TCRdb lists each CDR3 protein once, without DNA. The sample totals a few hundred thousand distinct CDR3 sequences. Sequencing was done on a sample of blood T cells: a sorted CD56 or NKG2C T cell subset, CD4+ or CD8+ T cells, or bulk PBMC T cells (not recorded which). These receptors originate from a man between 18 and 69 years old in good health. CDR3s include the opening cysteine and the closing phenylalanine or tryptophan.

j_call: TRBJ2-2; v_call: TRBV7-6; cdr3_aa: CASRRQGTGELFF
j_call: TRBJ2-1; v_call: TRBV27; cdr3_aa: CASAHSGGRLFWQFF
j_call: TRBJ2-3; v_call: TRBV7-2; cdr3_aa: CASSLDGQAGDTQYF
j_call: TRBJ2-1; v_call: TRBV20-1; cdr3_aa: CSARVGATAYNEQFF
j_call: TRBJ2-5; v_call: TRBV4-2; cdr3_aa: CASSHVRDTNFGRQYF
j_call: TRBJ2-1; v_call: TRBV9; cdr3_aa: CASSPKASGGPSSYNEQFF
j_call: TRBJ2-1; v_call: TRBV20-1; cdr3_aa: CSAPPLAGGPGEQFF
j_call: TRBJ2-5; v_call: TRBV5-8; cdr3_aa: CASSPGPVQETQYF
j_call: TRBJ2-5; v_call: TRBV5-1; cdr3_aa: CASSRLAGSQETQYF
j_call: TRBJ1-1; v_call: TRBV10-3; cdr3_aa: CAISESSRAMNTEAFF
j_call: TRBJ1-4; v_call: TRBV25-1; cdr3_aa: CASSAGGSSEKLFF
j_call: TRBJ2-7; v_call: TRBV2; cdr3_aa: CASSDEGRGEQYF
j_call: TRBJ2-2; v_call: TRBV5-4; cdr3_aa: CASSLESTGGTGELFF
j_call: TRBJ1-4; v_call: TRBV3-1; cdr3_aa: CASSQLWTGRNEKLFF
j_call: TRBJ2-6; v_call: TRBV14; cdr3_aa: CASSQESGLSGANVLTF
j_call: TRBJ1-2; v_call: TRBV7-9; cdr3_aa: CASSPTYGPLANYGYTF
j_call: TRBJ2-5; v_call: TRBV5-1; cdr3_aa: CASSLIAARHQETQYF
j_call: TRBJ1-1; v_call: TRBV6-2/TRBV6-3; cdr3_aa: CASSPPGQKAAFF
j_call: TRBJ2-3; v_call: TRBV20-1; cdr3_aa: CSAGRGLAGTDTQYF
j_call: TRBJ1-6; v_call: TRBV7-9; cdr3_aa: CASSSTGVSPLHF
j_call: TRBJ1-1; v_call: TRBV19; cdr3_aa: CASTPGGMWSAFF
j_call: TRBJ2-2; v_call: TRBV18; cdr3_aa: CASSPPKNLNTGELFF
j_call: TRBJ2-1; v_call: TRBV6-5; cdr3_aa: CASRLYLAGGNYNEQFF
j_call: TRBJ2-5; v_call: TRBV2; cdr3_aa: CASTKGRVAETQYF
j_call: TRBJ2-7; v_call: TRBV7-6; cdr3_aa: CASRPRIGGAYEQYF
j_call: TRBJ2-5; v_call: TRBV12-3/TRBV12-4; cdr3_aa: CASSPAHTRRQETQYF
j_call: TRBJ2-2; v_call: TRBV5-1; cdr3_aa: CASSVSVQGARTGELFF
j_call: TRBJ1-3; v_call: TRBV7-6; cdr3_aa: CASSPGVQRNTIYF
j_call: TRBJ1-6; v_call: TRBV6-5; cdr3_aa: CASSYTGTGGNSPLHF
j_call: TRBJ2-3; v_call: TRBV4-2; cdr3_aa: CASSQELRGSRTDTQYF
j_call: TRBJ1-1; v_call: TRBV6-5; cdr3_aa: CASSSPRGANTEAFF
j_call: TRBJ2-5; v_call: TRBV19; cdr3_aa: CASSRAPPETQYF
j_call: TRBJ1-5; v_call: TRBV12-3/TRBV12-4; cdr3_aa: CASTWNQPQHF
j_call: TRBJ2-2; v_call: TRBV18; cdr3_aa: CASSLLPLGQGSTGELFF
j_call: TRBJ2-7; v_call: TRBV3-1; cdr3_aa: CASSLTSNPGEQYF
j_call: TRBJ2-7; v_call: TRBV5-1; cdr3_aa: CASSLGQRESYEQYF
j_call: TRBJ2-1; v_call: TRBV18; cdr3_aa: CASSPPGPLNEQFF
j_call: TRBJ2-5; v_call: TRBV7-7; cdr3_aa: CASSIGTTETQYF
j_call: TRBJ2-7; v_call: TRBV6-1; cdr3_aa: CASRSTGDYLNYEQYF
j_call: TRBJ2-1; v_call: TRBV9; cdr3_aa: CASSVGTGGSYNEQFF
j_call: TRBJ1-6; v_call: TRBV19; cdr3_aa: CASSDQGSWSNSPLHF
j_call: TRBJ1-2; v_call: TRBV2; cdr3_aa: CASSPRPGTAPLTTF
j_call: TRBJ1-3; v_call: TRBV4-1; cdr3_aa: CASSQGAGTGVGNTIYF
j_call: TRBJ1-1; v_call: TRBV3-1; cdr3_aa: CASSQEVWEGSRAFF
j_call: TRBJ1-4; v_call: TRBV3-1; cdr3_aa: CASSQDSIVKLFF
j_call: TRBJ2-5; v_call: TRBV7-9; cdr3_aa: CASSLEPRTWETQYF
j_call: TRBJ2-1; v_call: TRBV15; cdr3_aa: CATSRGRGRSYNEQFF
j_call: TRBJ2-3; v_call: TRBV5-6; cdr3_aa: CASSWGQGTSGGALDTQYF